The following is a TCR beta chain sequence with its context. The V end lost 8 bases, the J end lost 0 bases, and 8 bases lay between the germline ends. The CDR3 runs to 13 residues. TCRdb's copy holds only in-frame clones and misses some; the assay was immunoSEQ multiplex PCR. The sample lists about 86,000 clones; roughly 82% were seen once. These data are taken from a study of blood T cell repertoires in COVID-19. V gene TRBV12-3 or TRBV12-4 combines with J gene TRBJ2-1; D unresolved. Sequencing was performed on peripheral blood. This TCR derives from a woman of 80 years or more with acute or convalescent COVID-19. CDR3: CASCGNSYNEQFF. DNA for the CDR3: TGTGCCAGCTGCGGTAACTCCTACAATGAGCAGTTCTTC.